The 20 T cell receptor beta chains presented below share a single source sample, sequenced in a study of technical replicates of blood from a few donors. Only in-frame clones appear in the TCRdb table, and some are missing; sequencing was by immunoSEQ multiplex PCR. The data contain tens of thousands of clones, roughly 95% of them singletons. Sequences were obtained from T cells isolated from PBMCs. Receptors were obtained from a human donor in good health.

The chain carries TRBV12-5 and TRBJ1-3, with D hard to call. This CDR3 comprises 13 residues. Trimming stripped 3 bases from V and 7 bases from J, with 10 bases between. Germline V gene lookup returns CDR1 LGHNT and CDR2 FRNRAP. The CDR3 DNA follows: TGTGCTAGTGGTTTTGGCGGGTCGAACACCATATATTTT. Translating it yields CASGFGGSNTIYF.

J is TRBJ2-7 and V is TRBV14; tentatively, D is TRBD1 (6 bases). Trimming took 5 bases from V and 6 from J, leaving 20 bases between them. The CDR3 runs 15 residues. Looked up from germline, CDR1 is SGHDN and CDR2 is FVKESK. CDR3 loop: CASSLHTGMGGEQYF. The CDR3 nucleotides read TGTGCCAGCAGCTTACATACAGGGATGGGTGGCGAGCAGTACTTC.

The rearrangement links TRBV4-1 to TRBJ2-7, with 14 nucleotides matching TRBD2. Germline-derived CDR1 and CDR2 are MGHRA and YSYEKL. The CDR3 runs to 18 residues. Germline trimming cut 4 bases from V and 2 bases from J; bases unmatched to any gene: 10. CDR3 in DNA: TGCGCCAGCAGCCTCGGGACTAGCGGGAGAATAAATACCTACGAGCAGTACTTC. As protein: CASSLGTSGRINTYEQYF.

V usage is TRBV29-1 and J usage is TRBJ1-1; the D gene is possibly TRBD1 (5 bases). The CDR3 has 11 amino acids. Germline loops: CDR1 SQVTM, CDR2 ANQGSEA. Trimming took off 5 bases at V and 4 bases at J, with 8 bases between the two ends. CDR3 loop: CSVRGGTEAFF. CDR3 bases: TGCAGCGTTCGGGGGGGCACTGAAGCTTTCTTT.

This clone has just one count. The rearrangement uses TRBV5-1 and TRBJ2-1; 9 bases map to TRBD2. Germline V gene sequence: CDR1 SGHRS, CDR2 YFSETQ. This CDR3 is 14 amino acids long. With 5 bases clipped from V and 7 bases from J, the junction kept 7 bases outside the gene matches. The CDR3 loop is CASRLAGASNEQFF. The CDR3 coding sequence is TGCGCCAGCAGGTTAGCGGGAGCCTCGAATGAGCAGTTCTTC. The entire variable domain, with the rest obtained from reference TRBV5-1 and TRBJ2-1, is as follows: KAGVTQTPRYLIKTRGQQVTLSCSPISGHRSVSWYQQTPGQGLQFLFEYFSETQRNKGNFPGRFSGRQFSNSRSEMNVSTLELGDSALYLCASRLAGASNEQFFGPGTRLTVL.

The chain links TRBV19 to TRBJ1-5; D remains unclear. This CDR3 has 12 amino acids. Germline V gene lookup returns CDR1 LNHDA and CDR2 SQIVND (reference sequence). Trimming stripped 7 bases from V and 9 bases from J, with 13 bases between. The CDR3 nucleotides read TGTGCCAGTAATCAGAAAGAGGGGCCCCAGCATTTT. The encoded protein is CASNQKEGPQHF.

The chain employs TRBV5-4 and TRBJ2-7; 10 bases are shared with TRBD2. The V and J ends lost 5 bases and 6 bases, in that order; junction bases with no gene match: 14. The CDR3 has 16 residues. Germline lookup yields CDR1 SGHNT and CDR2 YYREEE (reference sequence). In DNA, the CDR3 is TGTGCCAGCAGTCCACCGGCTAGCGGGAGCGTTTCCGAGCAGTACTTC. Its protein product is CASSPPASGSVSEQYF.

The V and J genes are TRBV9 and TRBJ1-5; D unclear. This CDR3 comprises 16 residues. From germline, CDR1 is SGDLS and CDR2 YYNGEE. Trimming took 4 bases from V and 1 from J, leaving 15 bases between them. CDR3 coding DNA: TGTGCCAGCAGCTCCGGTGAGGGTCTGAGCAATCAGCCCCAGCATTTT. Its protein product is CASSSGEGLSNQPQHF.

CDR3 loop: CATSRGDRENEKLFF. The CDR3 DNA follows: TGTGCCACCAGCAGAGGGGACAGGGAGAATGAAAAACTGTTTTTT. The chain carries TRBV15 and TRBJ1-4; 9 bases are shared with TRBD1. The CDR3 runs 15 residues. The ends lost 1 base at V and 5 bases at J; junction bases unmatched: 2. Germline CDR1 and CDR2: LNHNV and YYDKDF (reference sequence). The whole variable domain, remainder taken from reference TRBV15 and TRBJ1-4, is DAMVIQNPRYQVTQFGKPVTLSCSQTLNHNVMYWYQQKSSQAPKLLFHYYDKDFNNEADTPDNFQSRRPNTSFCFLDIRSPGLGDTAMYLCATSRGDRENEKLFFGSGTQLSVL.

The chain joins TRBV19 to TRBJ2-7; the D gene is possibly TRBD2 (5 bases). CDR1 is LNHDA and CDR2 is SQIVND in the germline V gene (reference sequence). The CDR3 totals 15 residues. V gave up 5 bases and J gave up 0 bases, with 14 bases separating them. CDR3 residues: CASSQPLRGSYEQYF. The DNA for the CDR3 is TGTGCCAGTAGTCAACCCCTTCGGGGCTCCTACGAGCAGTACTTC.

Note on this clone: One end of the junction fails to match germline, which may point to a read error. This chain joins TRBV10-3 and TRBJ2-7; D might be TRBD1 (5 bases). CDR1 and CDR2 from the germline V gene are ENHRY and SYGVKD. This CDR3 spans 13 amino acids. The CDR3 is CAIGEAGPYEQYF. The CDR3 DNA reads as TGTGCCATCGGTGAGGCAGGGCCCTACGAGCAGTACTTC.

The CDR3 here is CAWSGVKGVGEKLFF. The CDR3 nucleotides read TGTGCCTGGAGCGGAGTGAAAGGGGTGGGTGAAAAACTGTTTTTT. The rearrangement uses TRBV30 and TRBJ1-4, with a possible D match to TRBD1 (5 bases). Germline V gene lookup returns CDR1 GTSNPN and CDR2 SVGIG (reference sequence). The CDR3 totals 15 residues. V dropped 3 bases and J dropped 7 bases, with 18 bases sitting between them.

The gene calls are TRBV5-1 and TRBJ1-3, with 9 bases aligning to TRBD1. V shed 4 bases and J 4 bases; nucleotides not matched to a gene: 6. CDR1 is SGHRS and CDR2 is YFSETQ in the germline V gene. There are 15 residues in the CDR3. The CDR3: CASSRDREGGNTIYF. CDR3 coding DNA: TGCGCCAGCAGCCGGGACAGGGAGGGAGGAAACACCATATATTTT.

The chain carries TRBV2 and TRBJ2-2, with 7 positions matching TRBD2. The length of the CDR3 is 14 residues. Germline CDR1 reads SNHLY; CDR2 reads FYNNEI. With V trimmed by 6 bases and J by 4 bases, 5 bases remained unmatched. The CDR3 region is CASRGDYFTGELFF. Here the CDR3 DNA reads TGTGCCAGCAGGGGGGACTATTTCACCGGGGAGCTGTTTTTT.

This clone was counted only a few times. This chain joins TRBV7-3 and TRBJ2-5, with D maybe TRBD2 (6 bases). The CDR3 length is 14 residues. In germline, CDR1 is SGHTA, CDR2 FQGTGA. V lost 4 bases, J lost 0 bases, and 9 bases lay in between. The CDR3 here is CASSCRDYQETQYF. Written as DNA, the CDR3 is TGTGCCAGCAGCTGTCGGGACTACCAAGAGACCCAGTACTTC.

This chain uses TRBV11-3 with TRBJ2-2, with 7 positions matching TRBD2. Unmatched junction bases numbered 4, after V lost 3 bases and J lost 3 bases. This CDR3 has 15 amino acids. The V gene's germline CDR1 is SGHNT and CDR2 YENEEA. Written as DNA, the CDR3 is TGTGCCAGCAGCTTCGGGACTACTTACACCGGGGAGCTGTTTTTT. It yields the protein CASSFGTTYTGELFF.

CDR3 in amino acids: CASRKSGWAVETQYF. The CDR3 DNA is TGTGCCAGCCGAAAATCAGGGTGGGCGGTAGAGACCCAGTACTTC. The rearrangement links TRBV6-5 to TRBJ2-5; D is possibly TRBD1 (5 bases). Trimming shortened V by 8 bases and J by 4 bases, and 20 bases separated the two germline ends. Per the germline V gene, CDR1 is MNHEY and CDR2 is SVGAGI. The CDR3 covers 15 residues.

The V call is TRBV28, the J call TRBJ2-7, with D possibly being TRBD1 (5 bases). The V end lost 7 bases, the J end lost 3 bases, and 22 bases lay between the germline ends. The germline V gene has CDR1 MDHEN and CDR2 SYDVKM. This CDR3 region has 16 residues. The CDR3: CASTNFGGSGNYEQYF. DNA for the CDR3: TGTGCCAGCACCAACTTCGGCGGTTCAGGGAACTACGAGCAGTACTTC. Based on the CDR3 plus reference TRBV28 and TRBJ2-7, the full variable domain is DVKVTQSSRYLVKRTGEKVFLECVQDMDHENMFWYRQDPGLGLRLIYFSYDVKMKEKGDIPEGYSVSREKKERFSLILESASTNQTSMYLCASTNFGGSGNYEQYFGPGTRLTVT.

The CDR3 DNA reads TGTGCCAGCAGCTTTACTAGCGGGATGGCCTACGAGCAGTACTTC. Its protein is CASSFTSGMAYEQYF. This rearrangement joins TRBV11-2 to TRBJ2-7, with 10 bases that match TRBD2. The V gene end was trimmed by 3 bases and the J gene end by 2 bases; junction bases not matched to a gene: 4. The CDR3 contains 15 residues. Germline CDR1 is SGHAT and CDR2 is FQNNGV.

This sequence joins TRBV27 and TRBJ1-2; 8 bases agree with TRBD1. V shed 7 bases, J shed 7 bases, and the junction held 11 bases outside the gene matches. Looked up from germline, CDR1 is MNHEY and CDR2 is SMNVEV (reference sequence). CDR3 length equals 14 residues. The CDR3 here is CASMRQGMFGGYTF. The CDR3 DNA reads as TGTGCCAGCATGAGACAGGGGATGTTCGGTGGCTACACCTTC.